This T cell receptor (beta chain) stems from a study of siplizumab effects on memory and regulatory T cells (dated by TCRdb to 2018 to 2020). For the wider study: The study looked at the effect of siplizumab, an anti-CD2 antibody, on alloreactive T-cell subsets in allogeneic mixed lymphocyte reactions made from human PBMCs. The research as a whole found: Whether proliferating Tregs from siplizumab cultures were suppressive was not functionally confirmed. About 80-97% of proliferating CD4+ or CD8+ clones could not be given a naive or memory phenotype. The cumulative frequency of alloreactive sequences traceable to unstimulated CD4+ memory T cells was significantly reduced by siplizumab. Among mappable alloreactive CD4+ clones, an average Treg-derived fraction of roughly 71% was observed with siplizumab, compared with more than 25% in control reactions. Because sequences below about 10^-5 frequency were poorly captured, only a minor fraction of alloreactive clones could be mapped to unstimulated subsets. Unstimulated naive T cells appeared more diverse than memory T cells, and naive cells seemed to contribute substantially to the alloresponse.

Sorted unstimulated T cells and proliferating T cells recovered from mixed lymphocyte reactions underwent TCRbeta CDR3 sequencing. Fresh whole blood from approximately 10 HLA-typed healthy donors was used to isolate PBMCs. As encoded in the germline V gene (reference sequence), CDR1 is SEHNR while CDR2 is FQNEAQ. The CDR3 runs 15 residues from the cysteine to the phenylalanine. The kept DNA is CDR3 alone, 45 bases in frame from the first base. V loses 5 bases of germline sequence and J loses 4 bases, and the interval between the two ends is 15 bases. Concerning this clone itself: There is no known antigen for this receptor. Nothing much larger sits one base from this clone, and base qualities are not available.

Receptors were amplified or captured by the immunoSEQ multiplex PCR assay. Around 10^5 TCR templates per sample were assayed by the deep sequencing platform. Genomic DNA extracted from sorted T cells was the material used for TCRbeta CDR3 sequencing. For the original study's pipeline: Clonal analysis of TCRbeta CDR3 data was done in the R programming language. Unstimulated samples were compared with post-reaction CFSE-low samples to define alloreactive CD4+ and CD8+ clones. Regulatory or non-regulatory origin was assigned to alloreactive CD4+ clones by matching of sequences to sorted unstimulated Treg and non-Treg repertoires. Here the immuneACCESS table is served through TCRdb, limited to in-frame sequences with V and J called. Missing clones are a known gap in these copies; in checked studies unresolved V genes cover under half, and the rest lacks a known reason. V and J calls and clone size follow that table, whereas D and trimming were derived from the DNA. In this sample the table shows roughly 120,000 clones, approximately 92% of which occur a single time. 1% to 1.5% of the sample comes from the top ten.

In this chain, TRBV7-9 is recombined with TRBJ2-1, with the D call perhaps TRBD1 or TRBD2, as 7 bases match in each case. This receptor was taken from a human donor in good health. What was sequenced was CD4+ T cells sorted from blood. The CDR3 region reads CASSPPGGGYNEQFF. The DNA sequence is as follows: TGTGCCAGCAGCCCTCCAGGGGGGGGATACAATGAGCAGTTCTTC.